This TCR beta chain was sequenced for a study of T cell changes during pregnancy in multiple sclerosis. TCRdb's table, derived via immunoSEQ multiplex PCR, lists solely in-frame clones and lacks some. The table has roughly 47,000 clones, 85% to 95% seen once; the top ten hold 5.5%. The clonotype comes from a female donor with multiple sclerosis, enrolled in a pregnancy study. The sample consisted of CD8+ T cells from peripheral blood mononuclear cells, taken before pregnancy.

The CDR3 here is CASSLEGANSNQPQHF. Here the CDR3 DNA reads TGTGCCAGCAGTTTAGAGGGAGCTAATAGCAATCAGCCCCAGCATTTT. The rearrangement uses TRBV28 and TRBJ1-5; D call uncertain. Germline assignment: CDR1 MDHEN and CDR2 SYDVKM. This CDR3 is built from 16 residues. Trimming pared 2 bases from V and 0 bases from J, leaving 11 bases between.